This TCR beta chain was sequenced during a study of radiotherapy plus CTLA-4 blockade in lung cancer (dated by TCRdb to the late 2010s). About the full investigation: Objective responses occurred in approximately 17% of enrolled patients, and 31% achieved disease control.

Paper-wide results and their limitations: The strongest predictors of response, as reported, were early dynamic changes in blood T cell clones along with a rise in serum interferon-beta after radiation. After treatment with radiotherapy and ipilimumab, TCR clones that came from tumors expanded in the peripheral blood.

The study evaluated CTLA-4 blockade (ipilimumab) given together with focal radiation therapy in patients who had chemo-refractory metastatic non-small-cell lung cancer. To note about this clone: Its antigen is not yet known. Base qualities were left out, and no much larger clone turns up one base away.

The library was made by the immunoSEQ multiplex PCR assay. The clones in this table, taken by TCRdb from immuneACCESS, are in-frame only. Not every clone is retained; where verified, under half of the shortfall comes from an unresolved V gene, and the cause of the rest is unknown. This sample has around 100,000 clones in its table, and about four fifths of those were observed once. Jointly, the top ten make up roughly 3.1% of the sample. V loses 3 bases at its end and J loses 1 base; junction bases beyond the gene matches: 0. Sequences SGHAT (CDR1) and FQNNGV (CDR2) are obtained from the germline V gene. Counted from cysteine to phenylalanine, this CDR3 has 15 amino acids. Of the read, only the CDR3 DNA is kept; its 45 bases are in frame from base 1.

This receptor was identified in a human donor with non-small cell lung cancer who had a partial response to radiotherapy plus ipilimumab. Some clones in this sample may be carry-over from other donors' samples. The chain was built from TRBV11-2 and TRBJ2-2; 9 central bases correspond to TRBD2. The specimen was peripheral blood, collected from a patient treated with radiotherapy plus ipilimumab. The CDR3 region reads CASSFSGGNTGELFF. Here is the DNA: TGTGCCAGCAGCTTTAGCGGGGGGAACACCGGGGAGCTGTTTTTT.